In this sample, the clone carrying this TCR beta chain turned up a few times. The data were taken from a study of blood T cell repertoires in COVID-19. Whole-study context: Researchers got acute and convalescent COVID-19 samples from the United States, Italy and Spain.

Germline V CDR1 and CDR2: MDHEN, SYDVKM. This CDR3 spans 15 amino acids. V was trimmed by 2 bases and J by 2 bases, leaving 10 bases between them. Patients of the Seattle cohort, enrolled during active infection, were followed longitudinally. In the original workflow: The authors estimated nucleated cell counts from reference gene primer amplification. The data were produced by immunoSEQ multiplex PCR, yet TCRdb's version contains in-frame clones alone and is incomplete. D and trimming come from the DNA, and the V and J calls and clone size come from that table. The sample consists of 250,000 to 400,000 clones, about nine tenths of them appearing once.

The clonotype comes from a woman between 25 and 40 years old with COVID-19, enrolled during active disease. Sample: peripheral blood. V and J are TRBV28 and TRBJ1-5; D is perhaps TRBD1 (5 bases). CDR3 protein: CASSLRGAGNQPQHF. The CDR3 region has the DNA TGTGCCAGCAGTTTACGTGGGGCGGGCAATCAGCCCCAGCATTTT.